This TCR beta chain comes out of a study of blood T cell repertoires in COVID-19. Study at large: Sites across the United States, Italy and Spain contributed samples from acute and convalescent COVID-19. In each case, the material was cDNA or gDNA derived from T cells, B-cell-depleted T cells, or PBMCs.

CDR1 is MNHEY, CDR2 SMNVEV, per germline (reference sequence). The CDR3 sequence is 15 residues long. Germline trimming cut 6 bases from V and 7 bases from J; bases unmatched to any gene: 9. Methods used by the authors: Cell counts per sample came from amplifying reference gene primers. The assay was immunoSEQ multiplex PCR, and TCRdb's table has in-frame clones only and misses some. The DNA was the basis for D and trimming; V, J and clone size are from that table. The data contain 140,000 to 150,000 clones, around 81% of them singletons. Sequencing was performed on peripheral blood. This TCR was recovered from a human donor in a cohort sampled during active COVID-19. The J gene is TRBJ2-1, the V gene TRBV27; 10 nucleotides line up with TRBD2. In nucleotides, the CDR3 is TGTGCCAGCAGAAATCTAGCGGGAGTTAGGAATGAGCAGTTCTTC. It specifies CASRNLAGVRNEQFF.